The table lists the clone carrying this T cell receptor (beta chain) with many counts. What it binds is not known. This record belongs to a study of neurological immune-mediated disorders. Study outcomes and limitations: No CDR3 amino acid sequences were shared by expanded clones across subjects, suggesting private repertoires in all groups. Levels of TCR clonal expansion peaked in HTLV-1-associated myelopathy and reached their lowest in multiple sclerosis, under those of healthy controls.

Germline CDR1 is KGHSH and CDR2 is LQKENI. V was pared by 2 bases and J by 7 bases, with 5 bases of the junction left unmatched. This CDR3 has 14 residues. Synthesis of cDNA used 5'RACE (with 10-nucleotide random UMIs). TCRdb re-called the 5' RACE reads through MiXCR, storing one row per CDR3 protein. The sample yields 55,000 to 70,000 distinct CDR3 sequences, over 8.5% seen once. The time point: longitudinal time-point 1 (baseline). The sequence derives from a male donor with HTLV-1-associated myelopathy (HAM/TSP). The specimen sequenced was PBMCs. The V gene is TRBV18, the J gene TRBJ1-5; 7 bases map to TRBD1. CDR3 region: CASSPSGGRQPQHF. The CDR3, as DNA: TGTGCCAGCTCACCATCAGGGGGTCGACAGCCCCAGCATTTT.